Listed below are T cell receptor beta chains from one sample, sequenced in a study of CD8+ T cells in alopecia areata. Method: immunoSEQ multiplex PCR; TCRdb's copy keeps in-frame clones and lacks some. Of 90,000 to 100,000 clones in the sample, about 64% were seen once. This specimen consisted of CD8+ T cells sorted from blood, obtained at week 4, from a patient treated with tofacitinib. The receptors were sampled from a human donor with alopecia areata. Both conserved end residues are part of each CDR3. Each record gives: CDR3 protein, CDR3 DNA, J gene, D gene, clone size, V gene. D genes are given only for firm matches. Only some rows state a clone size, as once, few, many or a class for expanded clones.

CDR3 protein: CASSETRRGQPQHF; CDR3 DNA: TGTGCCAGCAGTGAAACGCGCAGGGGCCAGCCCCAGCATTTT; J gene: TRBJ1-5; D gene: NA; clone size: few; V gene: TRBV2
CDR3 protein: CAWARDGRETQYF; CDR3 DNA: TGTGCCTGGGCCCGGGACGGCCGAGAGACCCAGTACTTC; J gene: TRBJ2-5; D gene: NA; clone size: NA; V gene: TRBV30
CDR3 protein: CASSPWGDYNQPQHF; CDR3 DNA: TGTGCCAGCAGTCCCTGGGGAGATTACAATCAGCCCCAGCATTTT; J gene: TRBJ1-5; D gene: NA; clone size: NA; V gene: TRBV2
CDR3 protein: CASSVGSLLEEGYTF; CDR3 DNA: TGTGCCAGCAGCGTAGGTAGCCTCCTAGAGGAGGGCTACACCTTC; J gene: TRBJ1-2; D gene: NA; clone size: NA; V gene: TRBV9
CDR3 protein: CARGVKQETQYF; CDR3 DNA: TGTGCCAGGGGGGTTAAACAAGAGACCCAGTACTTC; J gene: TRBJ2-5; D gene: NA; clone size: NA; V gene: TRBV2
CDR3 protein: CASNAGEEAQPQHF; CDR3 DNA: TGTGCCAGCAATGCAGGGGAGGAGGCTCAGCCCCAGCATTTT; J gene: TRBJ1-5; D gene: NA; clone size: NA; V gene: TRBV6-5
CDR3 protein: CASSFGQSRRTEAFF; CDR3 DNA: TGTGCCAGCAGTTTCGGACAGTCGCGAAGGACTGAAGCTTTCTTT; J gene: TRBJ1-1; D gene: NA; clone size: NA; V gene: TRBV6-5
CDR3 protein: CASTDGGAGEYNEQFF; CDR3 DNA: TGTGCCAGCACCGACGGTGGGGCAGGGGAGTACAATGAGCAGTTCTTC; J gene: TRBJ2-1; D gene: NA; clone size: few; V gene: TRBV9
CDR3 protein: CASSFSGGPEAFF; CDR3 DNA: TGCGCCAGCAGCTTTTCGGGGGGCCCTGAAGCTTTCTTT; J gene: TRBJ1-1; D gene: NA; clone size: NA; V gene: TRBV5-1
CDR3 protein: CASSMQGWEPQHF; CDR3 DNA: TGTGCCAGTAGTATGCAGGGCTGGGAGCCCCAGCATTTT; J gene: TRBJ1-5; D gene: NA; clone size: NA; V gene: TRBV19
CDR3 protein: CASSVRRDDSSYEQYF; CDR3 DNA: TGTGCCAGCAGTGTCCGCCGGGACGACAGCTCCTACGAGCAGTACTTC; J gene: TRBJ2-7; D gene: NA; clone size: NA; V gene: TRBV2
CDR3 protein: CASSVKGAGSGANVLTF; CDR3 DNA: TGTGCCAGCAGTGTAAAGGGGGCAGGCTCTGGGGCCAACGTCCTGACTTTC; J gene: TRBJ2-6; D gene: TRBD1; clone size: NA; V gene: TRBV28
CDR3 protein: CSVEQGGLEQYF; CDR3 DNA: TGCAGCGTTGAACAGGGTGGGTTGGAGCAGTACTTC; J gene: TRBJ2-7; D gene: NA; clone size: NA; V gene: TRBV29-1
CDR3 protein: CASSAAHEQFF; CDR3 DNA: TGTGCCAGCAGCGCTGCCCATGAGCAGTTCTTC; J gene: TRBJ2-1; D gene: NA; clone size: NA; V gene: TRBV9
CDR3 protein: CASSPDKSGNSPLHF; CDR3 DNA: TGTGCCAGCAGTCCCGACAAAAGTGGTAATTCACCCCTCCACTTT; J gene: TRBJ1-6; D gene: NA; clone size: NA; V gene: TRBV6-5
CDR3 protein: CSVGGTGAGEQYF; CDR3 DNA: TGCAGCGTTGGTGGGACAGGGGCCGGAGAGCAGTACTTC; J gene: TRBJ2-7; D gene: TRBD1; clone size: few; V gene: TRBV29-1
CDR3 protein: CASSTQVGQVSFEQFF; CDR3 DNA: TGTGCCAGCAGCACACAAGTGGGACAGGTTTCGTTCGAGCAGTTCTTC; J gene: TRBJ2-1; D gene: TRBD1; clone size: NA; V gene: TRBV7-6
CDR3 protein: CASSISGRTEQYF; CDR3 DNA: TGTGCCAGCAGCATCAGCGGGAGAACCGAGCAGTACTTC; J gene: TRBJ2-7; D gene: TRBD2; clone size: NA; V gene: TRBV5-6
CDR3 protein: CASSLGLANSYEQYF; CDR3 DNA: TGTGCCAGCAGTTTAGGGCTAGCGAACTCCTACGAGCAGTACTTC; J gene: TRBJ2-7; D gene: NA; clone size: NA; V gene: TRBV27
CDR3 protein: CATSRDRGLEETQYF; CDR3 DNA: TGTGCCACCAGCAGGGACAGGGGGTTGGAAGAGACCCAGTACTTC; J gene: TRBJ2-5; D gene: TRBD1; clone size: NA; V gene: TRBV15
CDR3 protein: CASSLRPLETQYF; CDR3 DNA: TGTGCCAGCAGTTTAAGGCCTTTAGAGACCCAGTACTTC; J gene: TRBJ2-5; D gene: NA; clone size: NA; V gene: TRBV27
CDR3 protein: CASSDSEGHTGELFF; CDR3 DNA: TGTGCCAGCAGTGACTCTGAGGGACACACCGGGGAGCTGTTTTTT; J gene: TRBJ2-2; D gene: NA; clone size: medium-sized; V gene: TRBV6-4
CDR3 protein: CASSGYRTGEKLFF; CDR3 DNA: TGTGCCAGCAGTGGGTACCGGACGGGTGAAAAACTGTTTTTT; J gene: TRBJ1-4; D gene: NA; clone size: NA; V gene: TRBV27
CDR3 protein: CASSRDRDHEQYF; CDR3 DNA: TGTGCCAGCAGTCGTGACAGGGACCACGAGCAGTACTTC; J gene: TRBJ2-7; D gene: TRBD1; clone size: NA; V gene: TRBV13
CDR3 protein: CASSYSGFRETQYF; CDR3 DNA: TGTGCCAGCAGTTACTCAGGATTTAGAGAGACCCAGTACTTC; J gene: TRBJ2-5; D gene: NA; clone size: NA; V gene: TRBV6-5
CDR3 protein: CASSFGAQGWGGYTF; CDR3 DNA: TGTGCCAGCAGTTTTGGGGCACAGGGGTGGGGTGGCTACACCTTC; J gene: TRBJ1-2; D gene: TRBD1; clone size: NA; V gene: TRBV27
CDR3 protein: CASSQDAAYSNQPQHF; CDR3 DNA: TGCGCCAGCAGCCAAGACGCAGCGTATAGCAATCAGCCCCAGCATTTT; J gene: TRBJ1-5; D gene: NA; clone size: NA; V gene: TRBV4-1
CDR3 protein: CASSLPGAEETQYF; CDR3 DNA: TGTGCCAGCAGCCTCCCCGGGGCGGAGGAGACCCAGTACTTC; J gene: TRBJ2-5; D gene: NA; clone size: NA; V gene: TRBV7-9
CDR3 protein: CASSWGQGYGYTF; CDR3 DNA: TGTGCCAGCAGTTGGGGACAGGGCTATGGCTACACCTTC; J gene: TRBJ1-2; D gene: TRBD1; clone size: NA; V gene: TRBV27
CDR3 protein: CASSPPESGANVLTF; CDR3 DNA: TGTGCCAGCTCTCCCCCCGAATCTGGGGCCAACGTCCTGACTTTC; J gene: TRBJ2-6; D gene: NA; clone size: NA; V gene: TRBV6-5
CDR3 protein: CAISENYEQYF; CDR3 DNA: TGTGCCATCAGTGAGAACTACGAGCAGTACTTC; J gene: TRBJ2-7; D gene: NA; clone size: NA; V gene: TRBV10-3
CDR3 protein: CSVDHQPQHF; CDR3 DNA: TGCAGCGTTGATCATCAGCCCCAGCATTTT; J gene: TRBJ1-5; D gene: NA; clone size: few; V gene: TRBV29-1
CDR3 protein: CATSRDPTYEQYF; CDR3 DNA: TGTGCCACCAGCAGAGATCCTACCTACGAGCAGTACTTC; J gene: TRBJ2-7; D gene: NA; clone size: NA; V gene: TRBV15
CDR3 protein: CASSLRGGPEAFF; CDR3 DNA: TGTGCCAGCTCCTTGAGAGGGGGTCCTGAAGCTTTCTTT; J gene: TRBJ1-1; D gene: NA; clone size: once; V gene: TRBV6-5
CDR3 protein: CASSLGASGVIEQYF; CDR3 DNA: TGTGCCAGCAGCTTAGGTGCCTCGGGAGTCATTGAGCAGTATTTT; J gene: TRBJ2-3; D gene: NA; clone size: NA; V gene: TRBV7-8
CDR3 protein: CASRDPHTDTQYF; CDR3 DNA: TGTGCCAGCCGGGACCCACACACAGATACGCAGTATTTT; J gene: TRBJ2-3; D gene: NA; clone size: few; V gene: TRBV7-9
CDR3 protein: CASSPFLPGTTNTGELFF; CDR3 DNA: TGCGCCAGCAGCCCCTTTCTCCCCGGGACTACTAACACCGGGGAGCTGTTTTTT; J gene: TRBJ2-2; D gene: TRBD2; clone size: NA; V gene: TRBV4-1
CDR3 protein: CASRARQGSYEQYF; CDR3 DNA: TGTGCCAGCAGAGCTCGACAGGGCTCCTACGAGCAGTACTTC; J gene: TRBJ2-7; D gene: TRBD1; clone size: NA; V gene: TRBV2
CDR3 protein: CASSLLALEREGPNEQFF; CDR3 DNA: TGTGCCAGCAGTTTATTGGCCCTTGAGCGGGAGGGCCCTAATGAGCAGTTCTTC; J gene: TRBJ2-1; D gene: TRBD2; clone size: NA; V gene: TRBV28
CDR3 protein: CSVGPGQGGNEQFF; CDR3 DNA: TGCAGCGTGGGCCCGGGACAGGGTGGGAATGAGCAGTTCTTC; J gene: TRBJ2-1; D gene: TRBD1; clone size: NA; V gene: TRBV29-1
CDR3 protein: CSVWAGEGLQETQYF; CDR3 DNA: TGCAGCGTTTGGGCAGGGGAGGGCTTACAAGAGACCCAGTACTTC; J gene: TRBJ2-5; D gene: NA; clone size: NA; V gene: TRBV29-1
CDR3 protein: CASSQITGPYNEQFF; CDR3 DNA: TGCGCCAGCAGCCAAATCACGGGCCCCTACAATGAGCAGTTCTTC; J gene: TRBJ2-1; D gene: NA; clone size: NA; V gene: TRBV4-3
CDR3 protein: CASSFGRNEQFF; CDR3 DNA: TGTGCCAGCAGCTTCGGCCGCAATGAGCAGTTCTTC; J gene: TRBJ2-1; D gene: NA; clone size: NA; V gene: TRBV5-6
CDR3 protein: CASSVTWEASGNYEQYF; CDR3 DNA: TGTGCCAGCAGTGTAACCTGGGAAGCTAGCGGGAACTACGAGCAGTACTTC; J gene: TRBJ2-7; D gene: TRBD2; clone size: NA; V gene: TRBV25-1
CDR3 protein: CASSEAEPYGYTF; CDR3 DNA: TGTGCCAGCAGTGAGGCAGAACCATATGGCTACACCTTC; J gene: TRBJ1-2; D gene: NA; clone size: NA; V gene: TRBV25-1